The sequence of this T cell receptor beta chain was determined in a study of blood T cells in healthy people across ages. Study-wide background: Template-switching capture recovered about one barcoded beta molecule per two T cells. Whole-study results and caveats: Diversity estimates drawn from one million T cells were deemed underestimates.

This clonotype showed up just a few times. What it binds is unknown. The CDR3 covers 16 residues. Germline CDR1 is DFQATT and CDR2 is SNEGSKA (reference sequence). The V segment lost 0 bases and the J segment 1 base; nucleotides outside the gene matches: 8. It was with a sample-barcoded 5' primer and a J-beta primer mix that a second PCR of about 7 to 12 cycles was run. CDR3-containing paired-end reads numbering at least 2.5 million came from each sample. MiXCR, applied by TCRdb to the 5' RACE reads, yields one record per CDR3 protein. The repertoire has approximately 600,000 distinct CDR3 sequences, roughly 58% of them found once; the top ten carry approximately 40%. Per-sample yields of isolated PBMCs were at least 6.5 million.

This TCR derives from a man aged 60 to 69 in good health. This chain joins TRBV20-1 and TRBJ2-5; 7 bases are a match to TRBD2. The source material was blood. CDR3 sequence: CSARDIAGVPQETQYF. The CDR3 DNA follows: TGCAGTGCTAGAGATATCGCGGGGGTGCCCCAAGAGACCCAGTACTTC.